One sample yielded the 14 T cell receptor beta chains listed below, sequenced in a study of vaccination and CD4 T cells after COVID-19. As for treatment: roughly ten-day PBMC culture with coronavirus spike peptide pools or control peptides (ViraFEST assay). Before the COVID-19 pandemic (2011-2018), CD4+ T cells were obtained from the unexposed donor. Sequencing of the DNA from cultured CD4+ T cells was carried out with the Oncomine TCR Beta short-read assay. TCRdb used MiXCR to reprocess the PCR reads, holding one entry per CDR3 protein. The repertoire consists of several thousand distinct CDR3 sequences, with almost 60% occurring once and the leading ten covering about 39%. These receptors' antigens are unknown. The material sequenced was CD4+ T cells from blood, cultured in vitro. The receptors come from a human donor in good health.

CDR3 DNA: TGTGCCAGCAGTCCCACAGGGGGCAACTATGGCTACACCTTC. This encodes CASSPTGGNYGYTF. The V and J genes are TRBV6-1 and TRBJ1-2; TRBD1 aligns across 9 bases. The CDR3 totals 14 residues. V shed 5 bases and J 2 bases; nucleotides not matched to a gene: 3. Germline CDR1 reads MNHNS; CDR2 reads SASEGT.

In this sample, this clonotype turned up a few times. This chain uses TRBV27 with TRBJ1-2, with a possible D match to TRBD1 (5 bases). Germline V gene data show CDR1 as MNHEY and CDR2 as SMNVEV (reference sequence). V was pared by 4 bases and J by 0 bases, with 15 bases between. This CDR3 contains 16 residues. CDR3 loop: CASSSGLSGPNYGYTF. The CDR3 DNA sequence: TGTGCCAGCAGTTCCGGTCTGTCGGGACCTAACTATGGCTACACCTTC.

This clonotype is classed as hyperexpanded. The rearrangement joins TRBV6-1 to TRBJ1-2; D remains ambiguous. The V gene's germline CDR1 is MNHNS and CDR2 SASEGT. This CDR3 spans 13 amino acids. Trimming removed 11 bases at V and 5 bases at J, with 18 bases between. The CDR3 DNA reads TGTGCCGCGGCAGCCCTAGGGTTATATGGCTACACCTTC. It specifies CAAAALGLYGYTF.

This clonotype has just one count. The CDR3 protein is CASSISGVPDSPLHF. CDR3 bases: TGTGCCAGTAGTATATCAGGGGTTCCGGATTCACCCCTCCACTTT. This chain joins TRBV19 and TRBJ1-6, with D possibly TRBD1 on 6 matching bases. Germline-derived CDR1 and CDR2 are LNHDA and SQIVND (reference sequence). The CDR3 is made up of 15 amino acids. The V gene lost 2 bases and the J gene lost 8 bases, with 13 bases spanning the gap.

CDR3 coding DNA: TGTGCCAGCAGCCCAGGGGTTGGGAATCAGCCCCAGCATTTT. The encoded protein is CASSPGVGNQPQHF. The chain is built from TRBV7-8 and TRBJ1-5; D might be TRBD1 (6 bases). This CDR3 has 14 amino acids. V lost 5 bases to trimming and J lost 4 bases, with 12 bases between them. Germline CDR1 reads SGHVS; CDR2 reads FQNEAQ. Filled out from reference TRBV7-8 and TRBJ1-5, the complete variable domain reads GAGVSQSPRYKVAKRGQDVALRCDPISGHVSLFWYQQALGQGPEFLTYFQNEAQLDKSGLPSDRFFAERPEGSVSTLKIQRTQQEDSAVYLCASSPGVGNQPQHFGDGTRLSIL.

This CDR3 reads CASSFDWQGHEQYF. As DNA, the CDR3 is TGTGCCAGCAGTTTCGATTGGCAGGGCCACGAGCAGTACTTC. The chain has TRBV12-3 or TRBV12-4 and TRBJ2-7; tentatively, D is TRBD1 (5 bases). This CDR3 region has 14 residues. V was clipped by 3 bases and J by 5 bases, with 14 bases between them.

This clonotype was seen just once. This chain connects TRBV4-3 to TRBJ1-2, with a tentative D call TRBD1 (6 bases). The CDR3 sequence is 14 residues long. Trimming left V 2 bases short and J 4 bases short, with 11 bases between. CDR1 is LGHNA and CDR2 is YSLEER in the germline V gene. The DNA for the CDR3 is TGCGCCAGCAGCCAAAGTCGGGGGCCCTATGGCTACACCTTC. Translated: CASSQSRGPYGYTF.

The chain has TRBV29-1 and TRBJ1-3; D unclear. Germline assignment: CDR1 SQVTM and CDR2 ANQGSEA. V was pared by 1 base and J by 6 bases, with 4 bases between. The CDR3 length is 11 residues. This chain's CDR3 is CSVEVQNTIYF. The CDR3 nucleotides are TGCAGCGTTGAAGTACAAAACACCATATATTTT.

The V gene is TRBV27, the J gene TRBJ2-1; 7 nucleotides align to TRBD1. J gave up 4 bases and V 5 bases, and 11 bases lay outside the gene matches. Germline CDR1 and CDR2: MNHEY and SMNVEV (reference sequence). The CDR3 is 16 amino acids. The CDR3 DNA reads as TGTGCCAGCAGTCCCTACAGGGGAGTTATATACAATGAGCAGTTCTTC. It yields the protein CASSPYRGVIYNEQFF.

This sequence joins TRBV7-2 and TRBJ1-2; the D is unclear. The CDR3 has 13 amino acids. Germline loops: CDR1 SGHTA, CDR2 FQGNSA. Trimming left V 5 bases short and J 2 bases short, with 9 bases between. The CDR3 sequence: CASSLAQNYGYTF. The CDR3 coding sequence is TGTGCCAGCAGCCTGGCCCAGAACTATGGCTACACCTTC.

This sequence joins TRBV7-4 and TRBJ1-5; D unclear. The V gene's germline CDR1 is SGHVT and CDR2 SQSDAQ. Between the trimmed V and J ends, which lost 2 bases and 0 bases, there was a span of 11 bases. The CDR3 consists of 16 residues. CDR3 sequence (DNA): TGTGCCAGCAGCTTATGGTGCAGGTCTAGCAATCAGCCCCAGCATTTT. Encoded protein: CASSLWCRSSNQPQHF. Based on the CDR3 plus reference TRBV7-4 and TRBJ1-5, the full variable domain is GAGVSQSPRYKVAKRGRDVALRCDSISGHVTLYWYRQTLGQGSEVLTYSQSDAQRDKSGRPSGRFSAERPERSVSTLKIQRTEQGDSAVYLCASSLWCRSSNQPQHFGDGTRLSIL.

The CDR3 DNA sequence: TGTGCCAGCAGCCCGAGGAGCGGGGAAGAGGAGACCCAGTACTTC. As protein: CASSPRSGEEETQYF. This chain links TRBV7-2 with TRBJ2-5, with 7 bases aligning to TRBD2. Germline values: CDR1 SGHTA, CDR2 FQGNSA. After removal of 5 bases from V and 5 bases from J, the junction contained 11 bases not matched to a gene. This CDR3 is 15 amino acids long.

This clonotype was counted a few times. V and J are TRBV19 and TRBJ2-1; D remains unclear. The V and J ends lost 6 bases and 8 bases respectively, with 8 bases between them. Germline V gene lookup returns CDR1 LNHDA and CDR2 SQIVND (reference sequence). This CDR3 spans 11 amino acids. The CDR3 here is CASRVVDEQFF. The CDR3 coding sequence is TGTGCCAGTAGGGTAGTAGATGAGCAGTTCTTC.

This clonotype has more than one count but fewer than ten. The V and J genes are TRBV30 and TRBJ1-2; D call uncertain. V lost 1 base and J 3 bases, leaving 3 bases between the germline ends. Germline-derived CDR1 and CDR2 are GTSNPN and SVGIG (reference sequence). CDR3 length equals 11 residues. The CDR3 reads CAWSADYGYTF. The CDR3 DNA reads TGTGCCTGGAGTGCAGACTATGGCTACACCTTC.